This note documents a single T cell receptor beta chain sequence. Its antigen remains unidentified. Being one base from a much bigger clone, this may be a read error. The donors (healthy individuals) were bone marrow donors. PCR employed 60 Vbeta and 13 Jbeta primers. Some clones are missing from TCRdb's copy, which holds only in-frame ones; the method was immunoSEQ multiplex PCR. The sample yields 100,000 to 150,000 clones, more than 60% seen once. The data are from a study of cytomegalovirus exposure and HLA in healthy donors. Study summary: An earlier analysis found roughly 110 million unique TCR beta sequences from 150 million to 200 million T cells.

Notes on the study in general: Fewer N-insertions (relative to the roughly 670-donor mean) were reportedly seen in an Asian-associated ancestry cluster in a later analysis.

Germline V gene lookup returns CDR1 SGHRS and CDR2 YFSETQ. CDR3 length: 14 amino acids. The junction had 3 bases not matched to a gene; V was cut back by 2 bases and J by 7 bases. The sequence was obtained from a woman aged 50 to 65 in good health and CMV-seropositive. Specimen: PBMCs. The chain combines TRBV5-1 with TRBJ2-2, with 9 bases that match TRBD2. The CDR3 bases are TGCGCCAGCAGCTTCGGCGGGAGGGGCGGGGAGCTGTTTTTT. This translates into CASSFGGRGGELFF.